This passage covers 26 T cell receptor beta chains from one sample sequenced in a study of molecular identifiers for immune sequencing clone quantification. One entry per CDR3 protein results from TCRdb running MiXCR on the PCR reads. Of over 600,000 distinct CDR3 sequences in the sample, about 20% are singletons; the top ten hold 0.7% to 1%. The sequencing input was naive CD8+ T cells from blood, with Jurkat cell RNA spiked in. Subset of the sample: FACS-sorted CD8+CD4-CCR7+CD45RA+ naive T cells. Receptor source: a human donor in good health. Some libraries in this study had Jurkat cell RNA spiked in.

The chain combines TRBV28 with TRBJ1-3; D unresolved. V was shortened by 2 bases and J by 0 bases, with 2 bases between the two germline ends. The CDR3 is 13 amino acids. Per germline, CDR1 MDHEN and CDR2 SYDVKM. The CDR3 sequence: CASSLNSGNTIYF. The CDR3 bases are TGTGCCAGCAGTTTAAACTCTGGAAACACCATATATTTT.

This clonotype was seen more than once but under ten times. The junction departs from germline at one end; a sequencing error may be responsible. The gene calls are TRBV20-1 and TRBJ1-6, with D hard to call. CDR3 length: 15 amino acids. Per germline, CDR1 DFQATT and CDR2 SNEGSKA (reference sequence). The CDR3 protein is CSAPGLGVSNSPLRF. CDR3 in DNA: TGCAGTGCTCCCGGCCTCGGGGTTTCCAATTCACCCCTCCGCTTT.

Comments on this clonotype: With a much larger clone just one base away, this may be a read error. The rearrangement uses TRBV5-3 and TRBJ2-3, with D tentatively TRBD1 or TRBD2 (7 bases each). TRBV5-3 is labeled an ORF, and its function is uncertain. This CDR3 contains 13 residues. The V gene lost 8 bases and the J gene lost 2 bases, with 12 bases spanning the gap. This CDR3 reads CASRGGITDTQYF. The CDR3 bases are TGTGCCAGCAGGGGGGGGATCACAGATACGCAGTATTTT.

The table lists this clonotype with many counts. This sequence joins TRBV7-9 and TRBJ2-1, with D unresolved. Germline V CDR1 and CDR2: SEHNR, FQNEAQ (reference sequence). The CDR3 length is 15 residues. V dropped 7 bases and J dropped 0 bases, with 13 bases sitting between them. DNA of the CDR3: TGTGCCAGCATCTTGGACGGCAGCTCCTACAATGAGCAGTTCTTC. It yields the protein CASILDGSSYNEQFF.

This clonotype was detected many times. The rearrangement joins TRBV11-3 to TRBJ2-3; D call uncertain. This CDR3 spans 15 amino acids. V lost 5 bases and J 0 bases, leaving 12 bases between the germline ends. Per the germline V gene, CDR1 is SGHNT and CDR2 is YENEEA. This CDR3 reads CASSPRLGSTDTQYF. The CDR3 nucleotides are TGTGCCAGCAGCCCTCGGCTCGGGAGCACAGATACGCAGTATTTT. The full variable domain, rest sourced from reference TRBV11-3 and TRBJ2-3, is EAGVVQSPRYKIIEKKQPVAFWCNPISGHNTLYWYLQNLGQGPELLIRYENEEAVDDSQLPKDRFSAERLKGVDSTLKIQPAELGDSAVYLCASSPRLGSTDTQYFGPGTRLTVL.

About this clonotype itself: Being one base from a much bigger clone, this may be a read error. CDR3 DNA sequence: TGCACCAGCAGCCTCCAGGGGGCAGGTGGTACTGAAGCTTTCTTT. Its translation: CTSSLQGAGGTEAFF. The chain carries TRBV4-1 and TRBJ1-1, with 8 bases that match TRBD1. Germline lookup yields CDR1 MGHRA and CDR2 YSYEKL. The CDR3 totals 15 residues.

This clonotype came up many times. The gene calls are TRBV29-1 and TRBJ1-1; 9 nucleotides line up with TRBD1. The CDR3 extends over 14 amino acids. The V gene's germline CDR1 is SQVTM and CDR2 ANQGSEA. The V gene end was trimmed by 0 bases and the J gene end by 4 bases; junction bases not matched to a gene: 3. The CDR3 is CSVEDWTGVTEAFF. The CDR3 DNA follows: TGCAGCGTTGAAGATTGGACAGGGGTCACTGAAGCTTTCTTT.

The chain is built from TRBV15 and TRBJ1-1, with D maybe TRBD1 (5 bases). In germline, CDR1 is LNHNV, CDR2 YYDKDF (reference sequence). The CDR3 totals 15 residues. With 0 bases removed from V and 2 bases from J, the gap between germline ends came to 10 bases. CDR3 sequence reads: CATSRDIDRNTEAFF. The CDR3 nucleotides are TGTGCCACCAGCAGAGATATTGACAGAAACACTGAAGCTTTCTTT.

A remark on this clonotype: This could be a read error, since a much larger clone is one nucleotide away. The chain uses TRBV20-1 and TRBJ1-1; D is possibly TRBD1 (6 bases). The CDR3 runs to 15 residues. CDR1 and CDR2 (germline): DFQATT, SNEGSKA (reference sequence). V was clipped by 0 bases and J by 4 bases, with 15 bases between them. This CDR3 is CSARDGGGLSTEAFF. The CDR3 DNA sequence: TGCAGTGCTAGAGACGGGGGGGGCTTGAGCACTGAAGCTTTCTTT.

This clonotype came up many times. The V call is TRBV5-5, the J call TRBJ1-1; D not certain. V shed 3 bases and J shed 0 bases, with 9 bases lying between them. Per germline, CDR1 SGHKS and CDR2 YYEKEE (reference sequence). The CDR3 loop spans 14 amino acids. Here the CDR3 reads CASSWGAMNTEAFF. The DNA for the CDR3 is TGTGCCAGCAGCTGGGGAGCAATGAACACTGAAGCTTTCTTT.

A word on this clonotype: A much larger clone lies one base from this, so it may be a read error. V usage is TRBV10-3 and J usage is TRBJ1-1; no definite D call. Germline CDR1 reads ENHRY; CDR2 reads SYGVKD. There are 11 residues in the CDR3. Here the CDR3 reads CTIQAGTEAFF. The CDR3 DNA reads TGTACCATCCAAGCGGGGACTGAAGCTTTCTTT.

This clonotype came up many times. The chain carries TRBV24-1 and TRBJ2-3; 9 bases are a match to TRBD2. The CDR3 is 16 residues long. Germline V CDR1 and CDR2: KGHDR, SFDVKD. The trim removed 9 bases at V and 6 bases at J, leaving 15 bases unmatched. CDR3 nucleotide sequence: TGTGCCACCGAAGAGCCCGGGACTAGCCTCGGTGATACGCAGTATTTT. Translated: CATEEPGTSLGDTQYF.

This clonotype has at least ten counts. The chain is built from TRBV11-1 and TRBJ2-3, with 9 bases that match TRBD2. J was trimmed by 5 bases and V by 4 bases; bases with no gene match: 7. This CDR3 comprises 15 residues. CDR1 is SGHAT, CDR2 FQDESV, per germline (reference sequence). The CDR3 reads CASSYSGSSGDTQYF. The CDR3, as DNA: TGTGCCAGCAGCTATAGCGGGAGTTCTGGAGATACGCAGTATTTT.

As for this clonotype: A much more abundant neighbour one base away suggests this may be a read error. The chain has TRBV5-3 and TRBJ2-7; TRBD1 or TRBD2 may be the D gene (5 bases each). TRBV5-3 is an open reading frame whose function is uncertain. This CDR3 has 15 residues. The CDR3 DNA sequence: TGTGCCAGCAGCTTTCGACCAGCGTCGGGACACGAGCAGTACTTC. Its translation: CASSFRPASGHEQYF.

The J gene is TRBJ2-1, the V gene TRBV30; D might be TRBD1 (5 bases). V was cut by 0 bases and J by 10 bases, with 10 bases left in between. This CDR3 comprises 12 residues. In germline, CDR1 is GTSNPN, CDR2 SVGIG (reference sequence). CDR3 sequence reads: CAWSVGEDEQFF. CDR3 sequence (DNA): TGTGCCTGGAGTGTAGGGGAAGACGAGCAGTTCTTC.

The table lists this clonotype with many counts. The rearrangement links TRBV4-3 to TRBJ2-7; 14 bases fit TRBD2. With V trimmed by 4 bases and J by 6 bases, 5 bases remained unmatched. The CDR3 consists of 15 residues. CDR1 is LGHNA and CDR2 is YSLEER in the germline V gene. The CDR3 nucleotides are TGCGCCAGCAGCCCGACTAGCGGGAGGGGATCCGAGCAGTACTTC. The encoded protein is CASSPTSGRGSEQYF.

In this sample, this clonotype turned up many times. This chain uses TRBV27 with TRBJ2-1; D might be TRBD2 (6 bases). Trimming cost V 5 bases and J 6 bases, with 11 bases left between them. The germline CDR1 and CDR2 sequences are MNHEY and SMNVEV (reference sequence). The length of the CDR3 is 13 residues. For the CDR3, the DNA is TGTGCCAGCAGTCCCTGGGACTTCAATGAGCAGTTCTTC. This encodes CASSPWDFNEQFF.

The table lists this clonotype with many counts. The chain combines TRBV30 with TRBJ1-1; no reliable D call. The V and J ends lost 5 bases and 0 bases respectively, with 13 bases between them. Germline CDR1 is GTSNPN and CDR2 is SVGIG (reference sequence). The CDR3 is 14 residues long. CDR3 region: CAWVEGLMNTEAFF. The CDR3 nucleotides read TGTGCCTGGGTAGAGGGCTTGATGAACACTGAAGCTTTCTTT.

This clonotype was counted many times. The CDR3, as DNA: TGCAGCGCCACGACAGGGGGATTCTCCTACGAGCAGTACTTC. This translates into CSATTGGFSYEQYF. This chain links TRBV29-1 with TRBJ2-7; 9 bases match TRBD1. Germline V CDR1 and CDR2: SQVTM, ANQGSEA. The V gene end was trimmed by 7 bases and the J gene end by 0 bases; junction bases not matched to a gene: 7. The CDR3 length is 14 residues.

This clonotype was observed a handful of times. The chain links TRBV9 to TRBJ2-3, with D perhaps matching TRBD2 (5 bases). Germline lookup yields CDR1 SGDLS and CDR2 YYNGEE. CDR3 size: 15 residues. V gave up 4 bases and J gave up 0 bases, with 12 bases separating them. This chain's CDR3 is CASSPIATSTDTQYF. The DNA of the CDR3 is TGTGCCAGCAGCCCGATAGCGACTAGCACAGATACGCAGTATTTT.

A note on this clonotype: A read error may produce the germline difference seen at one junction end. V and J are TRBV19 and TRBJ2-7; a weak D match, TRBD1 (6 bases). The CDR3 is 15 residues long. Germline V gives CDR1 LNHDA, CDR2 SQIVND (reference sequence). For the CDR3, the DNA is TGTGCTAGTAGTAAAAGGACAGAGACGGCCTACGAGCAGTACTTC. Protein sequence: CASSKRTETAYEQYF.

J is TRBJ2-7 and V is TRBV27; TRBD2 agrees at 10 bases. CDR3 length equals 14 residues. Looked up from germline, CDR1 is MNHEY and CDR2 is SMNVEV (reference sequence). V lost 6 bases and J lost 4; bases outside the gene matches: 6. CDR3 residues: CASSSGLAIYEQYF. The CDR3 DNA reads TGTGCCAGCAGCTCGGGACTAGCGATATACGAGCAGTACTTC.

A few counts support this clonotype. This chain links TRBV9 with TRBJ2-5, with 7 bases aligning to TRBD1. This CDR3 contains 15 residues. Germline assignment: CDR1 SGDLS and CDR2 YYNGEE. V shed 4 bases and J 3 bases; nucleotides not matched to a gene: 9. CDR3 in DNA: TGTGCCAGCAGCCTTGGGACAGTCAGGGAAGAGACCCAGTACTTC. It codes for CASSLGTVREETQYF.

A remark on this clonotype: A much larger clone differs by one base, so this may be a read error. CDR3 in amino acids: CASSQPPGQGALSEELFF. The CDR3 bases are TGCGCCAGCAGCCAACCTCCGGGACAGGGGGCATTAAGCGAAGAACTGTTTTTT. This sequence joins TRBV4-1 and TRBJ1-4; TRBD1 matches at 12 bases. CDR3 length: 18 residues. J lost 12 bases, V lost 2 bases, and 16 bases had no gene match. Germline V gives CDR1 MGHRA, CDR2 YSYEKL.

The chain recombines TRBV6-6 with TRBJ1-2, with TRBD1 matching 7 bases. The CDR3 is made up of 15 amino acids. Trimming cost V 2 bases and J 3 bases; bases outside gene matches: 6. The V gene's germline CDR1 is MNHNY and CDR2 SVGAGI (reference sequence). CDR3 DNA: TGTGCCAGCAGTTACCAAGGACAGGAATACTATGGCTACACCTTC. Encoded protein: CASSYQGQEYYGYTF.

This rearrangement joins TRBV7-2 to TRBJ2-3, with 16 bases fitting TRBD2. J was trimmed by 2 bases and V by 5 bases; bases with no gene match: 4. Per germline, CDR1 SGHTA and CDR2 FQGNSA. The CDR3 is 17 amino acids. Here the CDR3 reads CASSEGLAGGYTDTQYF. For the CDR3, the DNA is TGTGCCAGCAGCGAGGGACTAGCGGGGGGGTACACAGATACGCAGTATTTT.